One and the same sample provided the 29 T cell receptor beta chains below, sequenced in a study of blood T cells in healthy people across ages. Together with a sample-barcoded 5' primer, a J-beta primer mix was included in a second PCR lasting about 6 to 11 cycles. TCRdb recomputed calls from the 5' RACE reads with MiXCR, one row per CDR3 protein. The sample has about 1.4 million distinct CDR3 sequences; around 59% are singletons. The sequenced sample was blood. The receptors come from a man aged 18 to 30 in good health.

Worth noting for this clonotype: The junction shows a germline mismatch at one end, possibly a read error. This chain connects TRBV28 to TRBJ1-6; D unresolved. CDR1 is MDHEN and CDR2 is SYDVKM in the germline V gene. The length of the CDR3 is 15 residues. The CDR3 spells CATCFLGRDNLPLHF. As DNA, the CDR3 is TGTGCCACCTGTTTCCTCGGACGGGATAATTTACCCCTCCACTTT.

This chain joins TRBV12-3 or TRBV12-4 and TRBJ2-4; D gene uncertain. The CDR3 extends over 14 amino acids. Deletions cut 6 bases from V and 0 bases from J, with 9 bases between. DNA of the CDR3: TGTGCCAGCAGCCCGCGTCTAGCCAAAAACATTCAGTACTTC. Amino acid sequence: CASSPRLAKNIQYF.

This clonotype was detected only once. V and J are TRBV10-3 and TRBJ2-7, with D perhaps TRBD1 (5 bases). With 1 base removed from V and 6 bases from J, the gap between germline ends came to 13 bases. The CDR3 loop spans 14 amino acids. Germline V gene lookup returns CDR1 ENHRY and CDR2 SYGVKD. The CDR3 sequence is CAISELDILCEQYF. The CDR3 DNA sequence: TGTGCCATCAGTGAGTTGGACATTCTTTGCGAGCAGTACTTC.

This clonotype was counted between two and nine times. This chain connects TRBV3-1 to TRBJ2-7, with TRBD1 matching over 9 bases. Germline values: CDR1 LGHDT, CDR2 YNNKEL (reference sequence). J lost 0 bases, V lost 4 bases, and 4 bases had no gene match. CDR3 length: 15 amino acids. This CDR3 is CASSLDRGISYEQYF. The CDR3 DNA sequence: TGTGCCAGCAGCCTAGACAGGGGGATCTCCTACGAGCAGTACTTC.

The chain has TRBV28 and TRBJ1-6; D is uncertain. The V end was cut by 6 bases, the J end by 10 bases, with 4 bases between. Germline CDR1 MDHEN, CDR2 SYDVKM. The CDR3 is 10 residues long. The CDR3 region is CASSDSPLHF. CDR3 nucleotide sequence: TGTGCCAGCAGCGACTCACCCCTCCACTTT.

A few counts support this clonotype. The chain is built from TRBV6-5 and TRBJ2-5; 8 nucleotides align to TRBD1. The CDR3 runs to 15 residues. Losses at the gene ends were 2 bases for V and 5 bases for J; bases not matched to a gene: 7. CDR1 and CDR2 from the germline V gene are MNHEY and SVGAGI. The CDR3, as DNA: TGTGCCAGCAGTTACAGGACAGGGTCGGGTGAGACCCAGTACTTC. Amino acid sequence: CASSYRTGSGETQYF.

The chain recombines TRBV3-1 with TRBJ2-4; the match to TRBD2 covers 14 bases. There are 18 residues in the CDR3. Germline values: CDR1 LGHDT, CDR2 YNNKEL (reference sequence). V was clipped by 4 bases and J by 4 bases; unmatched bases: 9. The CDR3 DNA follows: TGTGCCAGCAGCCTAGAGGGACTAGCGGGAGCGGATAAAAACATTCAGTACTTC. This codes for CASSLEGLAGADKNIQYF. The whole variable domain, filled in from reference TRBV3-1 and TRBJ2-4, reads DTAVSQTPKYLVTQMGNDKSIKCEQNLGHDTMYWYKQDSKKFLKIMFSYNNKELIINETVPNRFSPKSPDKAHLNLHINSLELGDSAVYFCASSLEGLAGADKNIQYFGAGTRLSVL.

This clonotype occurred once. This sequence joins TRBV10-3 and TRBJ2-7; 9 nucleotides match TRBD1. CDR1 is ENHRY, CDR2 SYGVKD, per germline. This CDR3 has 14 amino acids. The V gene end was trimmed by 6 bases and the J gene end by 5 bases; junction bases not matched to a gene: 8. Here the CDR3 reads CAIRRDRVIDEQYF. CDR3 DNA sequence: TGTGCCATCAGGAGGGACAGGGTTATCGACGAGCAGTACTTC.

V and J are TRBV5-6 and TRBJ2-1, with TRBD2 matching over 7 bases. V was pared by 8 bases and J by 5 bases, with 7 bases of the junction left unmatched. This CDR3 contains 13 residues. Per germline, CDR1 SGHDT and CDR2 YYEEEE. The CDR3, as DNA: TGTGCCAGTGGGCGGACTAGGGACAATGAGCAGTTCTTC. It yields the protein CASGRTRDNEQFF.

The chain carries TRBV6-2 or TRBV6-3 and TRBJ2-5; D call uncertain. The CDR3 totals 13 residues. CDR1 and CDR2 from the germline V gene are MNHEY and SVGEGT. V was shortened by 8 bases and J by 2 bases, with 12 bases between the two germline ends. The CDR3 spells CASPQKEQETQYF. CDR3 nucleotide sequence: TGTGCCAGCCCCCAGAAGGAGCAAGAGACCCAGTACTTC.

The chain uses TRBV27 and TRBJ2-2, with D hard to call. This CDR3 has 15 residues. V was trimmed by 5 bases and J by 8 bases, leaving 18 bases between them. Per germline, CDR1 MNHEY and CDR2 SMNVEV (reference sequence). The CDR3 DNA sequence: TGTGCCAGCAGTATTCAGGACGGATGGTTTGGGGAGCTGTTTTTT. Residues: CASSIQDGWFGELFF.

This clonotype was detected a few times. The chain uses TRBV18 and TRBJ2-1; D is uncertain. Germline V lookup: CDR1 KGHSH, CDR2 LQKENI. V was shortened by 6 bases and J by 0 bases, with 12 bases between the two germline ends. This CDR3 is built from 15 residues. This CDR3 reads CASSTPRSSYNEQFF. CDR3 coding DNA: TGTGCCAGCTCTACCCCCCGCAGCTCCTACAATGAGCAGTTCTTC.

The CDR3 reads CASSRPRQTAEAFF. CDR3 nucleotides: TGTGCCAGCAGTCGCCCCCGACAGACCGCTGAAGCTTTCTTT. The chain has TRBV5-5 and TRBJ1-1, with a weak D call TRBD1 (5 bases). Germline CDR1 reads SGHKS; CDR2 reads YYEKEE (reference sequence). The V end was cut by 5 bases, the J end by 6 bases, with 17 bases between. This CDR3 is 14 amino acids long. Full variable domain (remainder filled in from reference TRBV5-5 and TRBJ1-1): DAGVTQSPTHLIKTRGQQVTLRCSPISGHKSVSWYQQVLGQGPQFIFQYYEKEERGRGNFPDRFSARQFPNYSSELNVNALLLGDSALYLCASSRPRQTAEAFFGQGTRLTVV.

The chain joins TRBV29-1 to TRBJ2-5; D uncertain. TRBJ2-7 explains the end of the DNA better; the J call may be wrong. The CDR3 sequence is 15 residues long. Germline lookup yields CDR1 SQVTM and CDR2 ANQGSEA. Here the CDR3 DNA reads TGCAGCGTTGAAGGGGGTAGCCCGGTTTTCTACGAGCAGTACTTC. It encodes CSVEGGSPVFYEQYF.

This clonotype showed up just once. The genes are TRBV3-1 and TRBJ2-3; D is unclear. The CDR3 runs to 14 residues. Germline V gene data show CDR1 as LGHDT and CDR2 as YNNKEL (reference sequence). Trimming took off 4 bases at V and 2 bases at J, with 10 bases between the two ends. CDR3 amino acids: CASSPIQNTDTQYF. DNA of the CDR3: TGTGCCAGCAGCCCAATCCAAAACACAGATACGCAGTATTTT.

V is TRBV15 and J is TRBJ2-2; weak D call: TRBD1 (5 bases). From germline, CDR1 is LNHNV and CDR2 YYDKDF (reference sequence). CDR3 length: 19 amino acids. V was cut by 1 base and J by 7 bases, with 25 bases left in between. The CDR3 spells CATSRAVMRSRGRDGELFF. The DNA of the CDR3 is TGTGCCACCAGCAGAGCAGTGATGCGGTCAAGGGGAAGGGACGGGGAGCTGTTTTTT.

This clonotype was seen a few times. The chain couples TRBV29-1 to TRBJ2-1, with D tentatively TRBD2 (7 bases). V was cut by 6 bases and J by 3 bases, with 12 bases left in between. The CDR3 is made up of 13 amino acids. CDR1 and CDR2 (germline): SQVTM, ANQGSEA. This chain's CDR3 is CSVQGLHYNEQFF. Written as DNA, the CDR3 is TGCAGCGTACAGGGACTACACTACAATGAGCAGTTCTTC.

The V gene is TRBV4-1, the J gene TRBJ1-5, with D possibly TRBD1 on 6 matching bases. The length of the CDR3 is 14 residues. V was pared by 5 bases and J by 1 base, with 9 bases between. Per the germline V gene, CDR1 is MGHRA and CDR2 is YSYEKL. The CDR3 DNA reads TGCGCCAGCAGCATGACAGGCAGCAATCAGCCCCAGCATTTT. Translated, it gives CASSMTGSNQPQHF.

The rearrangement links TRBV19 to TRBJ1-2, with a tentative D call TRBD1 (5 bases). The V end was cut by 4 bases, the J end by 1 base, with 16 bases between. Germline loops: CDR1 LNHDA, CDR2 SQIVND (reference sequence). This CDR3 has 16 residues. The CDR3 reads CASSNPTGRNNYGYTF. CDR3 in DNA: TGTGCCAGTAGTAACCCGACGGGACGGAATAACTATGGCTACACCTTC.

The chain is built from TRBV12-3 or TRBV12-4 and TRBJ2-7, with 7 bases fitting TRBD1. The trim removed 4 bases at V and 3 bases at J, leaving 6 bases unmatched. This CDR3 spans 14 amino acids. The CDR3 nucleotides read TGTGCCAGCAGTTCGGGACAGAATCACTACGAGCAGTACTTC. Amino acids: CASSSGQNHYEQYF.

The rearrangement links TRBV25-1 to TRBJ2-5; TRBD2 agrees at 8 bases. This CDR3 has 15 residues. The V gene end was trimmed by 8 bases and the J gene end by 5 bases; junction bases not matched to a gene: 13. The germline V gene has CDR1 MGHDK and CDR2 SYGVNS. CDR3 loop: CASASSGREVETQYF. Here the CDR3 DNA reads TGTGCCAGCGCCTCATCGGGGCGGGAGGTTGAGACCCAGTACTTC.

V is TRBV27 and J is TRBJ2-4; tentatively, D is TRBD1 (6 bases). Germline CDR1 and CDR2: MNHEY and SMNVEV (reference sequence). V dropped 0 bases and J dropped 13 bases, with 16 bases sitting between them. The CDR3 runs 14 residues. CDR3 loop: CASSLSPTGNEQYF. The CDR3 bases are TGTGCCAGCAGTTTATCCCCAACAGGGAATGAGCAGTACTTC.

V is TRBV3-1 and J is TRBJ2-3, with D maybe TRBD1 (6 bases). Trimming left V 8 bases short and J 2 bases short, with 17 bases between. This CDR3 is 15 amino acids long. The germline CDR1 and CDR2 sequences are LGHDT and YNNKEL (reference sequence). The CDR3 loop is CASGSQGSVTDTQYF. The DNA for the CDR3 is TGTGCCAGCGGATCACAGGGTTCGGTCACAGATACGCAGTATTTT.

The rearrangement links TRBV10-3 to TRBJ2-7; TRBD1 matches 9 bases. In germline, CDR1 is ENHRY, CDR2 SYGVKD. The junction had 4 bases not matched to a gene; V was cut back by 10 bases and J by 3 bases. The CDR3 is 12 amino acids. For the CDR3, the DNA is TGTGCCACCCAGGGACAGGGCTACGAGCAGTACTTC. It specifies CATQGQGYEQYF.

Written as DNA, the CDR3 is TGTGCCAGCAGCCGGGACGTTTACCTTGAAGCTTTCTTT. Translating gives CASSRDVYLEAFF. The rearrangement uses TRBV5-5 and TRBJ1-1; maybe TRBD1 (5 bases). The CDR3 extends over 13 amino acids. Trimming pared 4 bases from V and 7 bases from J, leaving 14 bases between. The germline gives CDR1 SGHKS, CDR2 YYEKEE (reference sequence).

The CDR3 sequence is CSAEQRLTEAFF. CDR3 DNA: TGCAGCGCCGAACAGAGACTAACTGAAGCTTTCTTT. The V call is TRBV29-1, the J call TRBJ1-1; D not resolved. V shed 7 bases and J shed 5 bases, with 14 bases lying between them. Germline values: CDR1 SQVTM, CDR2 ANQGSEA. The CDR3 totals 12 residues.

The chain couples TRBV5-1 to TRBJ2-5; 9 bases agree with TRBD1. The germline CDR1 and CDR2 sequences are SGHRS and YFSETQ. The junction had 3 bases not matched to a gene; V was cut back by 3 bases and J by 0 bases. The CDR3 loop spans 15 amino acids. In DNA form, the CDR3 reads TGCGCCAGCAGCTCGGGACAGGGTAACCAAGAGACCCAGTACTTC. It specifies CASSSGQGNQETQYF. Full variable domain (outside the CDR3, taken from reference TRBV5-1 and TRBJ2-5): KAGVTQTPRYLIKTRGQQVTLSCSPISGHRSVSWYQQTPGQGLQFLFEYFSETQRNKGNFPGRFSGRQFSNSRSEMNVSTLELGDSALYLCASSSGQGNQETQYFGPGTRLLVL.

This clonotype was counted only a few times. The CDR3 coding sequence is TGCGCCAGCAGCTTGGTCCGGCAGGAGAACACTGAAGCTTTCTTT. Its protein is CASSLVRQENTEAFF. The V call is TRBV5-1, the J call TRBJ1-1; no clear D gene. Germline V gene sequence: CDR1 SGHRS, CDR2 YFSETQ. This CDR3 region has 15 residues. V was shortened by 0 bases and J by 1 base, with 10 bases between the two germline ends.

This chain links TRBV10-2 with TRBJ2-6; TRBD1 matches 8 bases. The CDR3 is made up of 17 amino acids. V shed 6 bases and J 0 bases; nucleotides not matched to a gene: 7. The V gene's germline CDR1 is WSHSY and CDR2 SAAADI. CDR3 nucleotide sequence: TGCGCCAGCAGGGGGACAGGCGGTGACTCTGGGGCCAACGTCCTGACTTTC. Its translation: CASRGTGGDSGANVLTF.